Listed below are T cell receptor beta chains from one sample, sequenced in a study of cytomegalovirus exposure and HLA in healthy donors. Profiled with immunoSEQ multiplex PCR; TCRdb holds only in-frame clones, not every one. The sample's table shows some 43,000 clones. Sequences were obtained from PBMCs. The receptors were sampled from a woman aged 25-40 years in good health and CMV-seronegative. CDR3s include the opening cysteine and the closing phenylalanine or tryptophan. Fields, in order: V gene, J gene, D gene, CDR3 DNA, CDR3 protein. D genes are given only for firm matches.

V: TRBV30
J: TRBJ2-7
D: .
DNA: TGTGCCTGGAGTGACAGGTCCTACGAGCAGTACTTC
CDR3: CAWSDRSYEQYF

V: TRBV27
J: TRBJ2-7
D: .
DNA: TGTGCCAGCAGCCCCCTAGCGATCTCCTACGAGCAGTACTTC
CDR3: CASSPLAISYEQYF

V: TRBV19
J: TRBJ1-4
D: .
DNA: TGTGCCAGTCAGGGGAGGGGAGCAACTAATGAAAAACTGTTTTTT
CDR3: CASQGRGATNEKLFF

V: TRBV7-9
J: TRBJ2-5
D: TRBD1
DNA: TGTGCCAGCAGTCCAAGACAGGGGCCGAAACAAGAGACCCAGTACTTC
CDR3: CASSPRQGPKQETQYF

V: TRBV19
J: TRBJ2-7
D: .
DNA: TGTGCCAGTAGTATAACCCCGTCCCTACTCTACGAGCAGTACTTC
CDR3: CASSITPSLLYEQYF

V: TRBV18
J: TRBJ1-1
D: .
DNA: TGTGCCAGCTCACCACCGGCAGGGAAAGGCACTGAAGCTTTCTTT
CDR3: CASSPPAGKGTEAFF

V: TRBV13
J: TRBJ1-1
D: .
DNA: TGTGCCAGCAAGTTGGAGAGTGAAGCTTTCTTT
CDR3: CASKLESEAFF

V: TRBV9
J: TRBJ2-7
D: TRBD2
DNA: TGTGCCAGCAGCGCGTGGGGACTAGCGGGAAGCGAGCAGTACTTC
CDR3: CASSAWGLAGSEQYF

V: TRBV6-5
J: TRBJ1-1
D: .
DNA: TGTGCCAGCAGTTACACGGGTAAAAAAGCTTTCTTT
CDR3: CASSYTGKKAFF

V: TRBV5-1
J: TRBJ2-3
D: TRBD2
DNA: TGCGCCAGCAGCCTCGGACTAGCGACAAGCACAGATACGCAGTATTTT
CDR3: CASSLGLATSTDTQYF

V: TRBV30
J: TRBJ1-1
D: .
DNA: TGTGCCTGGAGGACTCAGATAGAAGCTTTCTTT
CDR3: CAWRTQIEAFF

V: TRBV11-2
J: TRBJ2-5
D: TRBD2
DNA: TGTGCCAGCAGTCTGGGGCTAGCGGGAGAGACCCAGTACTTC
CDR3: CASSLGLAGETQYF

V: TRBV30
J: TRBJ2-7
D: TRBD2
DNA: TGTGCCTGGAGTGCCCCTGAGGAGCGGGAATACTACGAGCAGTACTTC
CDR3: CAWSAPEEREYYEQYF

V: TRBV5-4
J: TRBJ2-7
D: TRBD2
DNA: TGTGCCAGCAGCCGAGCGGGAATAACCTACGAGCAGTACTTC
CDR3: CASSRAGITYEQYF

V: TRBV9
J: TRBJ2-7
D: TRBD2
DNA: TGTGCCAGCAGCCCCATTAGCGGGTTCAACTCCTACGAGCAGTACTTC
CDR3: CASSPISGFNSYEQYF

V: TRBV11-2
J: TRBJ2-7
D: .
DNA: TGTGCCAGCAGCCTCCGCGGACACCACGAGCAGTACTTC
CDR3: CASSLRGHHEQYF

V: TRBV5-1
J: TRBJ2-5
D: .
DNA: TGCGCCAGCAGCTTGGAACTAGCCCGTGAGACCCAGTACTTC
CDR3: CASSLELARETQYF

V: TRBV23-1
J: TRBJ1-2
D: TRBD1
DNA: TGCGCCAGCTACAGGGGGTTGAACTATGGCTACACCTTC
CDR3: CASYRGLNYGYTF

V: TRBV15
J: TRBJ2-7
D: .
DNA: TGTGCCACCAGCAGAGTAGGAGACGAGCAGTACTTC
CDR3: CATSRVGDEQYF

V: TRBV5-6
J: TRBJ2-1
D: .
DNA: TGTGCCAGCACCCTCTACCTGGGAAAGCGGTATGAGCAGTTCTTC
CDR3: CASTLYLGKRYEQFF

V: TRBV6-1
J: TRBJ2-3
D: TRBD2
DNA: TGTGCCAGCAGTGATTTGGGACTAGCGTTTTGGGGAGATACGCAGTATTTT
CDR3: CASSDLGLAFWGDTQYF

V: TRBV6-5
J: TRBJ2-3
D: TRBD1
DNA: TGTGCCAGCAGTTATCCGGGACAGCTCCCCCATTTT
CDR3: CASSYPGQLPHF

V: TRBV30
J: TRBJ2-2
D: .
DNA: TGTGCCTGTACCATCAGGGCGGTCGCCGGGGAGCTGTTTTTT
CDR3: CACTIRAVAGELFF

V: TRBV4-1
J: TRBJ2-1
D: TRBD2
DNA: TGCGCCAGCAGCCAAACCCTAGCGGGAGGGTCCTACAATGAGCAGTTCTTC
CDR3: CASSQTLAGGSYNEQFF

V: TRBV6-5
J: TRBJ1-1
D: .
DNA: TGTGCCAGCAGACCCGGACAGAACACTGAAGCTTTCTTT
CDR3: CASRPGQNTEAFF

V: TRBV4-2
J: TRBJ2-3
D: TRBD2
DNA: TGTGCCAGCAGTCCCACTAGCGGGAGGCCTACAGATACGCAGTATTTT
CDR3: CASSPTSGRPTDTQYF

V: TRBV7-7
J: TRBJ2-1
D: TRBD2
DNA: TGTGCTAGCAGCCTAGCGGGCGCTAATGAGCAGTTCTTC
CDR3: CASSLAGANEQFF

V: TRBV28
J: TRBJ1-5
D: .
DNA: TGTGCCAGCAGATTTCGGGGGGGAGGGGCCAACCAGCCCCAGCATTTT
CDR3: CASRFRGGGANQPQHF

V: TRBV7-2
J: TRBJ2-1
D: TRBD2
DNA: TGTGCCAGCAGCCCTAGAGGGGGACTAGCAGGCAATGAGCAGTTCTTC
CDR3: CASSPRGGLAGNEQFF

V: TRBV27
J: TRBJ1-4
D: TRBD1
DNA: TGTGCCAGCAGTTCTGGTGACAGGGTTGAGGTGTTT
CDR3: CASSSGDRVEVF

V: TRBV5-1
J: TRBJ2-7
D: .
DNA: TGCGCCAGCAGCTTGGTCGGGTACGAGCAGTACTTC
CDR3: CASSLVGYEQYF

V: TRBV28
J: TRBJ2-7
D: TRBD1
DNA: TGTGCCAGCACCCTTACGGGGACAGGTAGCAACGAGCAGTACTTC
CDR3: CASTLTGTGSNEQYF

V: TRBV10-1
J: TRBJ1-1
D: .
DNA: TGCGCCAGCAGTGCCGTCCCGAACACTGAAGCTTTCTTT
CDR3: CASSAVPNTEAFF

V: TRBV4-1
J: TRBJ2-7
D: .
DNA: TGCGCCAGCAGCCACAACAGGGAAGGCGAGCAGTACTTC
CDR3: CASSHNREGEQYF

V: TRBV4-1
J: TRBJ2-7
D: .
DNA: TGCGCCAGCAGCCAAACACCCTCCTACGAGCAGTACTTC
CDR3: CASSQTPSYEQYF

V: TRBV7-2
J: TRBJ2-7
D: TRBD2
DNA: TGTGCCAGCAGCTATACTAGCGGGAGTCGCGAGCAGTACTTC
CDR3: CASSYTSGSREQYF

V: TRBV11-1
J: TRBJ2-3
D: .
DNA: TGTGCCAGCAGCTTAGCCGGGACTGTACCTAGCACAGATACGCAGTATTTT
CDR3: CASSLAGTVPSTDTQYF

V: TRBV18
J: TRBJ2-6
D: .
DNA: TGTGCCAGCTCACCACCGTTGCGGGCTCTGGGTGCCAACGTCCTGACTTTC
CDR3: CASSPPLRALGANVLTF

V: TRBV2
J: TRBJ2-7
D: TRBD2
DNA: TGTGCCAGCAGCGTACTAGCGGGAGGGCTCTACGAGCAGTACTTC
CDR3: CASSVLAGGLYEQYF

V: TRBV5-4
J: TRBJ2-5
D: TRBD2
DNA: TGTGCCAGCAGCTTGAAACTTACTAGCGGGAGCCAGGAGACCCAGTACTTC
CDR3: CASSLKLTSGSQETQYF

V: TRBV7-3
J: TRBJ2-7
D: TRBD1
DNA: TGTGCCAGCAGCTTGCACCGGGACAGGACCTACGAGCAGTACTTC
CDR3: CASSLHRDRTYEQYF

V: TRBV6-6
J: TRBJ1-1
D: .
DNA: TGTGCCAGCAGCCACATGGGGGGGGCAAACACTGAAGCTTTCTTT
CDR3: CASSHMGGANTEAFF

V: TRBV9
J: TRBJ2-5
D: .
DNA: TGTGCCAGCAGCCCGAGTCCTAGGACAGAAGAGACCCAGTACTTC
CDR3: CASSPSPRTEETQYF

V: TRBV5-1
J: TRBJ2-2
D: .
DNA: TGCGCCAGCAGCTTCGGGGGAACCGGGGAGCTGTTTTTT
CDR3: CASSFGGTGELFF

V: TRBV6-1
J: TRBJ1-1
D: TRBD1
DNA: TGTGCCAGCAGTGAAACAGGGGACACTGAAGCTTTCTTT
CDR3: CASSETGDTEAFF

V: TRBV15
J: TRBJ2-7
D: TRBD2
DNA: TGTGCCACCAGCTTGAACCGGGAGGGGGTGCACGAGCAGTACTTC
CDR3: CATSLNREGVHEQYF

V: TRBV27
J: TRBJ2-3
D: TRBD2
DNA: TGTGCCAGCAGTTTGGGCGGGAGCAGTACAGATACGCAGTATTTT
CDR3: CASSLGGSSTDTQYF

V: TRBV30
J: TRBJ2-7
D: TRBD1
DNA: TGTGCCTGGAGCTCACAGGGGGTGGCCTACGAGCAGTACTTC
CDR3: CAWSSQGVAYEQYF

V: TRBV7-2
J: TRBJ1-4
D: TRBD1
DNA: TGTGCCAGCAGCTTATTTGGGACAGGGGATGAAAAACTGTTTTTT
CDR3: CASSLFGTGDEKLFF

V: TRBV6-5
J: TRBJ1-5
D: TRBD1
DNA: TGTGCCAGCAGATACGACAGGGAACCCCAGCATTTT
CDR3: CASRYDREPQHF

V: TRBV4-1
J: TRBJ2-1
D: .
DNA: TGCGCCAGCAGCCGCCAAATGGGGGGTTGGGGCAATGAGCAGTTCTTC
CDR3: CASSRQMGGWGNEQFF

V: TRBV29-1
J: TRBJ2-7
D: TRBD2
DNA: TGCAGCGTCTCGGGACTAGCGGGAGGCAACTACGAGCAGTACTTC
CDR3: CSVSGLAGGNYEQYF

V: TRBV10-3
J: TRBJ2-7
D: .
DNA: TGTGCCATCAGTGGGACCAGACCCCGGGGGACCTACGAGCAGTACTTC
CDR3: CAISGTRPRGTYEQYF

V: TRBV7-2
J: TRBJ2-7
D: TRBD2
DNA: TGTGCCAGCAGCCCAACCCTAGCGGTTGGGGTCTACGAGCAGTACTTC
CDR3: CASSPTLAVGVYEQYF